A selection of T cell receptor beta chains follows, all from one sample in a study of T cell repertoires in cytomegalovirus infection. TCRdb processed the reads anew with MiXCR; each CDR3 protein has one entry. The data show 150,000 to 200,000 distinct CDR3 sequences, approximately 15% seen once. The sequencing input was PBMCs. All receptors come from a human donor in good health (CMV status not recorded). Some clones in this sample may be carry-over from other donors' samples. The CDR3 runs from the conserved cysteine through the conserved F or W. A D gene is named only where the DNA matches it firmly. Size is stated for part of the rows, as once, few or many counts, or as a class when the clone is expanded.

v_call: TRBV7-3; d_call: .; clone_size: many; j_call: TRBJ2-5; cdr3_aa: CASSPQARETQYF; cdr3_nt: TGTGCCAGCAGCCCCCAAGCCAGAGAGACCCAGTACTTC
v_call: TRBV29-1; d_call: .; clone_size: .; j_call: TRBJ2-1; cdr3_aa: CSATGYNEQFF; cdr3_nt: TGCAGCGCCACAGGGTACAATGAGCAGTTCTTC
v_call: TRBV6-5; d_call: .; clone_size: many; j_call: TRBJ1-4; cdr3_aa: CASGQFATNEKLFF; cdr3_nt: TGTGCCAGCGGGCAATTTGCAACTAATGAAAAACTGTTTTTT
v_call: TRBV12-3/TRBV12-4; d_call: TRBD1; clone_size: few; j_call: TRBJ2-1; cdr3_aa: CASSLRTGGLNGQFF; cdr3_nt: TGTGCCAGCAGTCTGAGGACAGGGGGCCTCAATGGGCAGTTCTTC
v_call: TRBV28; d_call: TRBD2; clone_size: few; j_call: TRBJ2-7; cdr3_aa: CASTLAGLSSYEQYF; cdr3_nt: TGTGCCAGCACCCTAGCGGGGCTAAGCTCCTACGAGCAGTACTTC
v_call: TRBV29-1; d_call: TRBD2; clone_size: few; j_call: TRBJ2-7; cdr3_aa: CSVELSGRTYEQYF; cdr3_nt: TGCAGCGTTGAATTAAGCGGGAGGACCTACGAGCAGTACTTC
v_call: TRBV6-1; d_call: .; clone_size: many; j_call: TRBJ2-1; cdr3_aa: CASSTRGDEQFF; cdr3_nt: TGTGCCAGCAGTACTAGGGGTGATGAGCAGTTCTTC
v_call: TRBV30; d_call: .; clone_size: few; j_call: TRBJ1-5; cdr3_aa: CAWSVEGSQPQHF; cdr3_nt: TGTGCCTGGAGTGTTGAGGGGAGTCAGCCCCAGCATTTT
v_call: TRBV7-7; d_call: TRBD2; clone_size: many; j_call: TRBJ2-5; cdr3_aa: CASSLEPVAGGIETQYF; cdr3_nt: TGTGCTAGCAGCTTGGAGCCCGTAGCGGGAGGGATAGAGACCCAGTACTTC
v_call: TRBV7-6; d_call: TRBD1; clone_size: many; j_call: TRBJ2-3; cdr3_aa: CASSTALRDRGLTDTQYF; cdr3_nt: TGTGCCAGCAGCACAGCTCTCCGGGACAGGGGGTTAACAGATACGCAGTATTTT
v_call: TRBV20-1; d_call: .; clone_size: few; j_call: TRBJ1-1; cdr3_aa: CSARDGGTLNTEAFF; cdr3_nt: TGCAGTGCTAGAGATGGGGGGACATTGAACACTGAAGCTTTCTTT
v_call: TRBV7-2; d_call: .; clone_size: many; j_call: TRBJ2-5; cdr3_aa: CASSLRSRGFLYETQYF; cdr3_nt: TGTGCCAGCAGCTTAAGATCGCGCGGATTTTTGTACGAGACCCAGTACTTC
v_call: TRBV10-3; d_call: TRBD1; clone_size: many; j_call: TRBJ2-7; cdr3_aa: CAITRQGRGSEEQYF; cdr3_nt: TGTGCCATCACAAGACAGGGACGGGGTTCGGAAGAGCAGTACTTC
v_call: TRBV18; d_call: .; clone_size: few; j_call: TRBJ1-1; cdr3_aa: CASSPNLKAEAFF; cdr3_nt: TGTGCCAGCTCACCGAACCTTAAAGCTGAAGCTTTCTTT
v_call: TRBV7-3; d_call: .; clone_size: few; j_call: TRBJ2-1; cdr3_aa: CASSFLRGDEQFF; cdr3_nt: TGTGCCAGCAGTTTCCTCAGGGGTGATGAGCAGTTCTTC
v_call: TRBV7-6; d_call: .; clone_size: many; j_call: TRBJ2-1; cdr3_aa: CASSSLGRHNEQFF; cdr3_nt: TGTGCCAGCAGCTCCCTAGGTCGGCACAATGAGCAGTTCTTC
v_call: TRBV7-9; d_call: TRBD1; clone_size: many; j_call: TRBJ1-1; cdr3_aa: CASSSFQLGQGRNTEAFF; cdr3_nt: TGTGCCAGCAGCTCATTCCAGCTTGGACAGGGGAGGAACACTGAAGCTTTCTTT
v_call: TRBV20-1; d_call: TRBD1; clone_size: few; j_call: TRBJ2-2; cdr3_aa: CSARIGGVPGELFF; cdr3_nt: TGCAGTGCTAGAATAGGGGGCGTCCCCGGGGAGCTGTTTTTT
v_call: TRBV5-6; d_call: .; clone_size: .; j_call: TRBJ2-2; cdr3_aa: CASSLVSAGELFF; cdr3_nt: TGTGCCAGCAGCTTGGTCAGCGCCGGGGAGCTGTTTTTT
v_call: TRBV28; d_call: .; clone_size: many; j_call: TRBJ2-3; cdr3_aa: CASRDLYTQYF; cdr3_nt: TGTGCCAGCAGAGATCTCTATACGCAGTATTTT
v_call: TRBV5-6; d_call: .; clone_size: few; j_call: TRBJ2-5; cdr3_aa: CASMRTGFGQTQYF; cdr3_nt: TGTGCCAGCATGCGGACGGGGTTCGGTCAGACCCAGTACTTC
v_call: TRBV5-6; d_call: .; clone_size: .; j_call: TRBJ2-7; cdr3_aa: CASSFLGQSFSYEQYF; cdr3_nt: TGTGCCAGCAGCTTCCTGGGTCAGTCCTTCTCCTACGAGCAGTACTTC
v_call: TRBV7-9; d_call: .; clone_size: once; j_call: TRBJ2-2; cdr3_aa: CASSITVGMVFF; cdr3_nt: TGTGCCAGCAGTATTACGGTCGGAATGGTGTTTTTT
v_call: TRBV7-7; d_call: .; clone_size: .; j_call: TRBJ2-5; cdr3_aa: CASSSDRQETQYF; cdr3_nt: TGTGCTAGCAGCTCCGACCGACAAGAGACCCAGTACTTC
v_call: TRBV11-3; d_call: .; clone_size: many; j_call: TRBJ2-7; cdr3_aa: CASSPGGADYEQYF; cdr3_nt: TGTGCCAGCAGCCCCGGGGGAGCTGACTACGAGCAGTACTTC
v_call: TRBV7-2; d_call: TRBD2; clone_size: many; j_call: TRBJ2-7; cdr3_aa: CASSSGLFLGQYF; cdr3_nt: TGTGCCAGCAGCTCGGGACTATTCCTAGGGCAGTACTTC
v_call: TRBV29-1; d_call: .; clone_size: few; j_call: TRBJ1-2; cdr3_aa: CSVDWMPGNYGYTF; cdr3_nt: TGCAGCGTTGATTGGATGCCGGGTAACTATGGCTACACCTTC
v_call: TRBV28; d_call: .; clone_size: .; j_call: TRBJ2-7; cdr3_aa: CASSFWISYEQYF; cdr3_nt: TGTGCCAGCAGTTTTTGGATCTCCTACGAGCAGTACTTC
v_call: TRBV7-9; d_call: TRBD2; clone_size: many; j_call: TRBJ2-7; cdr3_aa: CASSFGGSSYEQYF; cdr3_nt: TGTGCCAGCAGTTTCGGGGGGAGCTCCTACGAGCAGTACTTC
v_call: TRBV6-6; d_call: TRBD2; clone_size: .; j_call: TRBJ2-4; cdr3_aa: CASSYDVGEGPAKNIQYF; cdr3_nt: TGTGCCAGCAGTTACGATGTGGGGGAGGGACCCGCCAAAAACATTCAGTACTTC
v_call: TRBV27; d_call: TRBD1; clone_size: .; j_call: TRBJ2-5; cdr3_aa: CASSSLGQGTETQYF; cdr3_nt: TGTGCCAGCAGTTCCCTCGGACAGGGGACAGAGACCCAGTACTTC
v_call: TRBV10-2; d_call: .; clone_size: .; j_call: TRBJ1-1; cdr3_aa: CASSKSRNTEAFF; cdr3_nt: TGCGCCAGCAGTAAATCACGGAACACTGAAGCTTTCTTT
v_call: TRBV3-1; d_call: .; clone_size: .; j_call: TRBJ2-1; cdr3_aa: CASSQAVVHEQFF; cdr3_nt: TGTGCCAGCAGCCAAGCGGTTGTCCATGAGCAGTTCTTC
v_call: TRBV2; d_call: .; clone_size: .; j_call: TRBJ2-5; cdr3_aa: CASFWGGAETQYF; cdr3_nt: TGTGCCAGCTTTTGGGGAGGTGCGGAGACCCAGTACTTC
v_call: TRBV6-5; d_call: .; clone_size: .; j_call: TRBJ2-2; cdr3_aa: CASKIGAGGELFF; cdr3_nt: TGTGCCAGCAAGATAGGGGCGGGCGGGGAGCTGTTTTTT
v_call: TRBV15; d_call: .; clone_size: .; j_call: TRBJ2-6; cdr3_aa: CATSTSGANVLTF; cdr3_nt: TGTGCCACCAGCACCTCTGGGGCCAACGTCCTGACTTTC
v_call: TRBV14; d_call: .; clone_size: many; j_call: TRBJ2-7; cdr3_aa: CASSPGTGSYEQYF; cdr3_nt: TGTGCCAGCAGCCCCGGGACGGGATCCTACGAGCAGTACTTC
v_call: TRBV9; d_call: .; clone_size: few; j_call: TRBJ2-1; cdr3_aa: CASSSGPYNEQFF; cdr3_nt: TGTGCCAGCAGCAGCGGACCCTACAATGAGCAGTTCTTC
v_call: TRBV12-5; d_call: .; clone_size: many; j_call: TRBJ1-5; cdr3_aa: CASGGGSLGNQPQHF; cdr3_nt: TGTGCTAGTGGCGGCGGGTCCCTAGGGAATCAGCCCCAGCATTTT
v_call: TRBV7-8; d_call: .; clone_size: many; j_call: TRBJ2-2; cdr3_aa: CASERRAGDTGELFF; cdr3_nt: TGTGCCAGCGAAAGGAGGGCAGGGGACACCGGGGAGCTGTTTTTT